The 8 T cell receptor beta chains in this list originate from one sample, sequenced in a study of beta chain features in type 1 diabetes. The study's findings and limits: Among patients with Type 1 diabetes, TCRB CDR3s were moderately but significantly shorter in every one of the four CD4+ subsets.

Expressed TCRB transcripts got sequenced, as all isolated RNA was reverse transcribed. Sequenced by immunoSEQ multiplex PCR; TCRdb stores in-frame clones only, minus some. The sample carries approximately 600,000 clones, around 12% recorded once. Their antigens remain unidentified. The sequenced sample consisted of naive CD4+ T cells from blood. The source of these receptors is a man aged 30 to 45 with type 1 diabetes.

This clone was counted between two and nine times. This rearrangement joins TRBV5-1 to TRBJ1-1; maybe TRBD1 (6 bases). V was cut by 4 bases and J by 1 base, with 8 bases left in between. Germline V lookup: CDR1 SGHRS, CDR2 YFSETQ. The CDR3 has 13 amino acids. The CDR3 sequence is CASSRDTNTEAFF. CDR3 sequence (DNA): TGCGCCAGCAGCAGGGACACGAACACTGAAGCTTTCTTT. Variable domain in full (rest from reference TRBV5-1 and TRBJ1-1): KAGVTQTPRYLIKTRGQQVTLSCSPISGHRSVSWYQQTPGQGLQFLFEYFSETQRNKGNFPGRFSGRQFSNSRSEMNVSTLELGDSALYLCASSRDTNTEAFFGQGTRLTVV.

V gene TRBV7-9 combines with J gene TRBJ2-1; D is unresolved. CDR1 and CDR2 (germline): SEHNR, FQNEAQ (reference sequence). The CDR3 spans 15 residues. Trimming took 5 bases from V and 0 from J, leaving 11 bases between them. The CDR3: CASSPDSFSYNEQFF. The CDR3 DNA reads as TGTGCCAGCAGCCCAGACTCGTTCTCCTACAATGAGCAGTTCTTC. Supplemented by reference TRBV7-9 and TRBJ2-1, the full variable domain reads DTGVSQNPRHKITKRGQNVTFRCDPISEHNRLYWYRQTLGQGPEFLTYFQNEAQLEKSRLLSDRFSAERPKGSFSTLEIQRTEQGDSAMYLCASSPDSFSYNEQFFGPGTRLTVL.

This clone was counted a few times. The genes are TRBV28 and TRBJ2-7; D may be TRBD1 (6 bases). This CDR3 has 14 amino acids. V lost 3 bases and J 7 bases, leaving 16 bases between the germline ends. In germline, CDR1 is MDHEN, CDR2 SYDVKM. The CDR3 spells CASSLDNRVGEQYF. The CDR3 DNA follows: TGTGCCAGCAGTTTGGACAACAGGGTCGGGGAGCAGTACTTC.

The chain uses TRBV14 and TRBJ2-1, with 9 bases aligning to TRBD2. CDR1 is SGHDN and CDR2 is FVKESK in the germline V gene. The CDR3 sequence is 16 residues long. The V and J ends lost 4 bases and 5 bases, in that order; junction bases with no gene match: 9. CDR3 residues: CASSRLGSGGNNEQFF. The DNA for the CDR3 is TGTGCCAGCAGCCGGTTGGGCAGCGGGGGGAACAATGAGCAGTTCTTC. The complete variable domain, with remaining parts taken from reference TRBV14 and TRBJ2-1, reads EAGVTQFPSHSVIEKGQTVTLRCDPISGHDNLYWYRRVMGKEIKFLLHFVKESKQDESGMPNNRFLAERTGGTYSTLKVQPAELEDSGVYFCASSRLGSGGNNEQFFGPGTRLTVL.

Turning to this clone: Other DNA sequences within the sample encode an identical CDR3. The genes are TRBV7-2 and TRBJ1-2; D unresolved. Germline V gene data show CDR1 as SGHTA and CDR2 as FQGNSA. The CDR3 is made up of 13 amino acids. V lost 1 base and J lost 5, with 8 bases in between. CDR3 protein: CASSLDRVYGYTF. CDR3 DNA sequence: TGTGCCAGCAGCTTAGACCGGGTATATGGCTACACCTTC.

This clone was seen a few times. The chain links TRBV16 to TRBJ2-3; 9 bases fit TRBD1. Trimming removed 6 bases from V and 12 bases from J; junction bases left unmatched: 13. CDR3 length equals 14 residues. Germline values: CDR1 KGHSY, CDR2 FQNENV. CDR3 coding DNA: TGTGCCAGCAGTCAAAACCAGCCGGGACAGGGTCAGTATTTT. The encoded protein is CASSQNQPGQGQYF.

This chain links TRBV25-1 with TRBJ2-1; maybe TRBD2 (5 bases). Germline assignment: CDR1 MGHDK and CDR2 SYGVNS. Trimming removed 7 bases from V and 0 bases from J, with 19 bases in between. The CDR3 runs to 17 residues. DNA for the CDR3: TGTGCCAGCACTCCCCCATCCTATGGGAGCTCCTACAATGAGCAGTTCTTC. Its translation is CASTPPSYGSSYNEQFF. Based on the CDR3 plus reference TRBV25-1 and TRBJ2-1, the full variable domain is EADIYQTPRYLVIGTGKKITLECSQTMGHDKMYWYQQDPGMELHLIHYSYGVNSTEKGDLSSESTVSRIRTEHFPLTLESARPSHTSQYLCASTPPSYGSSYNEQFFGPGTRLTVL.

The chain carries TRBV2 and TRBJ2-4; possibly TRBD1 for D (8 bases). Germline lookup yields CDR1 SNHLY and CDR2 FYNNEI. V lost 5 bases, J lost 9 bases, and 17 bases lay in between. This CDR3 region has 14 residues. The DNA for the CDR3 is TGTGCCAGCAGTCGCGGACAGGGCGGGAGCATTCAGTACTTC. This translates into CASSRGQGGSIQYF.